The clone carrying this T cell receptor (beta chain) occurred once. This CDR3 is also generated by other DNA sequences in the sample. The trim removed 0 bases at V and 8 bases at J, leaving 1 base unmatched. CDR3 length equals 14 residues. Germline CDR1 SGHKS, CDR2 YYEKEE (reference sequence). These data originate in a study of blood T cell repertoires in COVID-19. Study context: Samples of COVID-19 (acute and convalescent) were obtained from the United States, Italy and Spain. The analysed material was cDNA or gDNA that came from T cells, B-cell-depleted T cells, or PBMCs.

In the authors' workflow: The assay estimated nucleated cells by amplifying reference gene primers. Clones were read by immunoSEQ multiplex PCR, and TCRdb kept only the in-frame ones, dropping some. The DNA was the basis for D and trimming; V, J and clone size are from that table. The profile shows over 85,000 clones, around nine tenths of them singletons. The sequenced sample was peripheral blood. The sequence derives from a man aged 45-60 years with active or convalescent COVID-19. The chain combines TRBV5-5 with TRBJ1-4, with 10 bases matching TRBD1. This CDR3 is CASSLGTGGEKLFF. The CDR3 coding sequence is TGTGCCAGCAGCTTGGGGACAGGGGGAGAAAAACTGTTTTTT. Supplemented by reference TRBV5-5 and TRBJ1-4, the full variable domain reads DAGVTQSPTHLIKTRGQQVTLRCSPISGHKSVSWYQQVLGQGPQFIFQYYEKEERGRGNFPDRFSARQFPNYSSELNVNALLLGDSALYLCASSLGTGGEKLFFGSGTQLSVL.